Listed below are T cell receptor beta chains from one sample, sequenced in a study of OX40 agonist ivuxolimab in advanced cancers. This table comes from immunoSEQ multiplex PCR, and its TCRdb copy is limited to in-frame clones, with some not included. The data show 5,500 to 7,500 clones, 84% seen once. Sequencing was performed on CD4+ or CD8+ T cells sorted from blood, taken in a trial of the OX40 agonist ivuxolimab. The receptor source for this set is an adult with an advanced solid tumor such as melanoma, head and neck, liver or kidney cancer. Both conserved end residues are part of each CDR3. D genes are given only for firm matches. Clone size, where shown, is once, few, many, or a class for clones that have expanded.

D gene	clone size	V gene	J gene	CDR3 DNA	CDR3 protein
-	few	TRBV6-5	TRBJ2-1	TGTGCCAGCAGTTACGGGGGGGCGGCGGAGCAGTTCTTC	CASSYGGAAEQFF
TRBD1	few	TRBV29-1	TRBJ1-1	TGCAGCGTTAGGACAGGGCCCCGGCGTGGAGCTTTCTTT	CSVRTGPRRGAFF
-	-	TRBV5-6	TRBJ1-2	TGTGCCAGCAGCTTGGTTTCGGGGTATGGCTACACCTTC	CASSLVSGYGYTF
-	-	TRBV6-5	TRBJ2-7	TGTGCCAGCAGTTATGGGCCCTCCTACGAGCAGTACTTC	CASSYGPSYEQYF
-	-	TRBV14	TRBJ1-4	TGTGCCAGCAGCCGCAGTCTTAATGAAAAACTGTTTTTT	CASSRSLNEKLFF
-	-	TRBV19	TRBJ2-7	TGTGCCAGTAGTGCCTCCGGGCCCTACGAGCAGTACTTC	CASSASGPYEQYF
-	-	TRBV2	TRBJ2-1	TGTGCCAGCAGCGGGACCAAGAACAATGAGCAGTTCTTC	CASSGTKNNEQFF
-	-	TRBV9	TRBJ2-7	TGTGCCAGCAGCGGAACAACCTACGAGCAGTACTTC	CASSGTTYEQYF
TRBD1	once	TRBV5-6	TRBJ2-1	TGTGCCAGCAGCCTCGGGACAGTGGGCAATGAGCAGTTCTTC	CASSLGTVGNEQFF
-	-	TRBV6-4	TRBJ2-1	TGTGCCAGCAGTGACTACGGGGCAAATGAGCAGTTCTTC	CASSDYGANEQFF
-	-	TRBV7-8	TRBJ2-4	TGTGCCAGCAGCTTAGGGGCGCGGGCCAAAAACATTCAGTACTTC	CASSLGARAKNIQYF
-	-	TRBV9	TRBJ1-1	TGTGCCAGCAGCGCCCAGAAGATGAACACTGAAGCTTTCTTT	CASSAQKMNTEAFF
-	-	TRBV2	TRBJ1-2	TGTGCCAGCAGTGAGTTTACCGGTGGGCCGGGTGGCTACACCTTC	CASSEFTGGPGGYTF
-	few	TRBV7-9	TRBJ2-7	TGTGCCAGCAGCTTAGAGGGCCAGGGCGAGCAGTACTTC	CASSLEGQGEQYF
-	-	TRBV4-2	TRBJ2-1	TGTGCCAGCAGCCAAGAGCTGAGCTCCTACAATGAGCAGTTCTTC	CASSQELSSYNEQFF
-	once	TRBV28	TRBJ2-7	TGTGCCAGCAGTTTCTCAAAGGACGAGCAGTACTTC	CASSFSKDEQYF
-	few	TRBV19	TRBJ1-1	TGTGCCAGTAGTATCGACGGCAGCTCGGCCCGAGAAGCTTTCTTT	CASSIDGSSAREAFF
-	-	TRBV6-1	TRBJ2-3	TGTGCCAGCAGTGAAGCCGGGTGGTCTAGCACAGATACGCAGTATTTT	CASSEAGWSSTDTQYF
TRBD2	-	TRBV19	TRBJ2-3	TGTGCCAGTAGTAGACTAGCGGGAGGTCAGACAGATACGCAGTATTTT	CASSRLAGGQTDTQYF
-	-	TRBV9	TRBJ2-2	TGTGCCAGCAGCGCGCCGGCCGGGAACACCGGGGAGCTGTTTTTT	CASSAPAGNTGELFF
-	-	TRBV28	TRBJ2-3	TGTGCCAGCAGTTCCCAGAGAATCACAGATACGCAGTATTTT	CASSSQRITDTQYF
-	-	TRBV7-8	TRBJ1-5	TGTGCCAGCAGCTTAGTTGAGACAGACAATCAGCCCCAGCATTTT	CASSLVETDNQPQHF
TRBD1	-	TRBV4-1	TRBJ1-6	TGCGCCAGCAGCCAAGGGACAGGGGAGGGGTCCTATAATTCACCCCTCCACTTT	CASSQGTGEGSYNSPLHF
-	-	TRBV5-8	TRBJ1-1	TGTGCCAGCAGCTTAGATTTAGGTGTCTCTGAAGCTTTCTTT	CASSLDLGVSEAFF
TRBD1	-	TRBV10-2	TRBJ1-1	TGCGCCAGCAGTGTAACAGGGGCCCTGAACACTGAAGCTTTCTTT	CASSVTGALNTEAFF
-	once	TRBV7-9	TRBJ1-4	TGTGCCAGCAGCACTGGGATGGGGTTGAAGACTAATGAAAAACTGTTTTTT	CASSTGMGLKTNEKLFF
-	-	TRBV29-1	TRBJ2-3	TGCAGCGTTGCCCCCCCTAGCCCCCACGCCGCTACGCAGTATTTT	CSVAPPSPHAATQYF
-	-	TRBV2	TRBJ2-4	TGTGCCAGCAGTGATCGGAAGAAACAAAACATTCAGTACTTC	CASSDRKKQNIQYF
TRBD2	few	TRBV19	TRBJ2-1	TGTGCCAGTAACCCGACTAGCGGGAGGGACGGGCAGTTCTTC	CASNPTSGRDGQFF
-	-	TRBV11-2	TRBJ2-5	TGTGCCAGCAGCTTAGAGGCAGGGGCCCCCAGGGAGACCCAGTACTTC	CASSLEAGAPRETQYF
TRBD2	-	TRBV6-5	TRBJ2-2	TGTGCCAGCAGTTACTCGGCGGGAGGCACCGGGGAGCTGTTTTTT	CASSYSAGGTGELFF
-	few	TRBV23-1	TRBJ2-7	TGCGCCAGCAGTCAATCTCGCGACTTCTACGAGCAGTACTTC	CASSQSRDFYEQYF
-	-	TRBV6-1	TRBJ2-7	TGTGCCAGCAGTGTCCAGTCCTACGAGCAGTACTTC	CASSVQSYEQYF